These T cell receptor beta chains were read from a single sample in a study of OX40 agonist ivuxolimab in advanced cancers. Assay: immunoSEQ multiplex PCR; the TCRdb copy retains only in-frame clones and omits some. The sample has around 15,000 clones, roughly 78% seen once; the top ten hold approximately 30%. The input for sequencing was CD4+ or CD8+ T cells sorted from blood, taken in a trial of the OX40 agonist ivuxolimab. These receptors were collected from an adult with an advanced solid tumor such as melanoma, head and neck, liver or kidney cancer. CDR3s include the opening cysteine and the closing phenylalanine or tryptophan. D genes are given only for firm matches. Only some rows state a clone size, as once, few, many or a class for expanded clones.

j_call: TRBJ2-1
d_call: .
clone_size: .
v_call: TRBV9
cdr3_length: 14
cdr3_nt: TGTGCCAGCAGTCCAGGGAGCTCCTACAATGAGCAGTTCTTC
cdr3_aa: CASSPGSSYNEQFF

j_call: TRBJ1-3
d_call: .
clone_size: .
v_call: TRBV4-3
cdr3_length: 15
cdr3_nt: TGCGCCAGCAGCCAAGATTGGGGGCTAACGTACACCATATATTTT
cdr3_aa: CASSQDWGLTYTIYF

j_call: TRBJ2-1
d_call: TRBD1
clone_size: .
v_call: TRBV7-9
cdr3_length: 16
cdr3_nt: TGTGCCAGCAGACCTTCCCGGGACAGGGGGCGAAATGAGCAGTTCTTC
cdr3_aa: CASRPSRDRGRNEQFF

j_call: TRBJ1-1
d_call: TRBD1
clone_size: .
v_call: TRBV5-1
cdr3_length: 16
cdr3_nt: TGCGCCAGCAGCTTGAGGACAGGGGGTTCGAACACTGAAGCTTTCTTT
cdr3_aa: CASSLRTGGSNTEAFF

j_call: TRBJ2-3
d_call: .
clone_size: .
v_call: TRBV28
cdr3_length: 13
cdr3_nt: TGTGCCAGCAGTTTGGGGAGGCCAGATACGCAGTATTTT
cdr3_aa: CASSLGRPDTQYF

j_call: TRBJ1-5
d_call: .
clone_size: .
v_call: TRBV7-3
cdr3_length: 13
cdr3_nt: TGTGCCAGCAGCTCGGACGGGAATCAGCCCCAGCATTTT
cdr3_aa: CASSSDGNQPQHF

j_call: TRBJ1-1
d_call: .
clone_size: .
v_call: TRBV19
cdr3_length: 13
cdr3_nt: TGTGCCAGTAACGAGGGAGGGAACACTGAAGCTTTCTTT
cdr3_aa: CASNEGGNTEAFF

j_call: TRBJ2-7
d_call: .
clone_size: .
v_call: TRBV11-2
cdr3_length: 11
cdr3_nt: TGTGCCAGCAGCTGGGCCCACGAGCAGTACTTC
cdr3_aa: CASSWAHEQYF

j_call: TRBJ1-1
d_call: .
clone_size: .
v_call: TRBV10-3
cdr3_length: 16
cdr3_nt: TGTGCCATCAGTGAGTCTAGGGAGGCCCCGCTCACTGAAGCTTTCTTT
cdr3_aa: CAISESREAPLTEAFF

j_call: TRBJ2-1
d_call: .
clone_size: .
v_call: TRBV7-8
cdr3_length: 15
cdr3_nt: TGTGCCAGCAGCTCTGGTTACTCGTCCTACAATGAGCAGTTCTTC
cdr3_aa: CASSSGYSSYNEQFF

j_call: TRBJ1-1
d_call: .
clone_size: once
v_call: TRBV4-1
cdr3_length: 14
cdr3_nt: TGCGCCAGCAGCCCAAACAGGGTAGGCACTGAAGCTTTCTTT
cdr3_aa: CASSPNRVGTEAFF

j_call: TRBJ2-1
d_call: .
clone_size: few
v_call: TRBV11-3
cdr3_length: 14
cdr3_nt: TGTGCCAGCAGCTTAAGGGTTGGGGTCGGTGAGCAGTTCTTC
cdr3_aa: CASSLRVGVGEQFF

j_call: TRBJ2-2
d_call: .
clone_size: once
v_call: TRBV19
cdr3_length: 15
cdr3_nt: TGTGCCAGTAGAGCGGCCCCCACGAACACCGGGGAGCTGTTTTTT
cdr3_aa: CASRAAPTNTGELFF

j_call: TRBJ1-6
d_call: .
clone_size: few
v_call: TRBV6-1
cdr3_length: 16
cdr3_nt: TGTGCCAGCAGTGAATGGCGACAGGCTCCTAATTCACCCCTCCACTTT
cdr3_aa: CASSEWRQAPNSPLHF

j_call: TRBJ1-1
d_call: TRBD1
clone_size: .
v_call: TRBV27
cdr3_length: 16
cdr3_nt: TGTGCCAGCAGCCCGTCAGGGGGGGGGCGGAACACTGAAGCTTTCTTT
cdr3_aa: CASSPSGGGRNTEAFF

j_call: TRBJ2-7
d_call: TRBD1
clone_size: .
v_call: TRBV7-2
cdr3_length: 14
cdr3_nt: TGTGCCAGCAGCAAGAACAGGGGGGCCTACGAGCAGTACTTC
cdr3_aa: CASSKNRGAYEQYF